The 24 T cell receptor beta chains listed next were all sequenced from one sample in a study of regulatory dendritic cells for organ transplantation (dated by TCRdb to 2015 to 2018). Libraries were made using the immunoSEQ multiplex PCR assay. TCRdb provides this immuneACCESS table in a form limited to in-frame rearrangements. Some clones are lacking; in checked studies, under half of them reflect an unresolved V gene, and why the rest are absent is not known. The table for this sample lists 25,000 or so clones; roughly 80% of them were counted only once. The top ten clonotypes cover about 0.095% of the sample. Sequencing used naive CD4+ T cells from blood. According to the study, the label for this sample's cell subset or site signals: CD45RA+ naive T cells. Receptors were obtained from a human donor in good health.

The chain uses TRBV18 and TRBJ2-5; D is ambiguous. The germline V gene encodes CDR1 KGHSH and CDR2 LQKENI. This CDR3 has 12 residues. Deletions cut 6 bases from V and 7 bases from J, with 12 bases between. CDR3 residues: CASSVPAGTQYF. The CDR3 nucleotides are TGTGCCAGCTCGGTCCCCGCAGGGACCCAGTACTTC.

V and J are TRBV7-9 and TRBJ2-1, with TRBD1 identical over 7 bases. CDR3 size: 14 residues. CDR1 is SEHNR, CDR2 FQNEAQ, per germline (reference sequence). The trim removed 5 bases at V and 8 bases at J, leaving 9 bases unmatched. The CDR3 DNA reads as TGTGCCAGCAGCATCCAGGGGGTCTTCGATGAGCAGTTCTTC. Translating it yields CASSIQGVFDEQFF.

V and J are TRBV7-9 and TRBJ2-5, with TRBD2 as a possible D gene (6 bases). Trimming stripped 3 bases from V and 1 base from J, with 12 bases between. This CDR3 region has 15 residues. Per the germline V gene, CDR1 is SEHNR and CDR2 is FQNEAQ (reference sequence). This chain's CDR3 is CASSFGGELQETQYF. In DNA form, the CDR3 reads TGTGCCAGCAGCTTTGGCGGGGAACTCCAAGAGACCCAGTACTTC.

The rearrangement links TRBV5-4 to TRBJ1-2; TRBD1 might be the D (5 bases). The CDR3 contains 14 residues. The germline V and J ends were trimmed by 4 bases and 4 bases, with 14 bases remaining between them. From germline, CDR1 is SGHNT and CDR2 YYREEE (reference sequence). The DNA for the CDR3 is TGTGCCAGCAGCCTCAAGACAGTAGTCTATGGCTACACCTTC. Translated, it gives CASSLKTVVYGYTF.

This clone has a single count. The V and J genes are TRBV29-1 and TRBJ2-7; tentative D call: TRBD2 (5 bases). This CDR3 comprises 12 residues. Looked up from germline, CDR1 is SQVTM and CDR2 is ANQGSEA. With 7 bases removed from V and 2 bases from J, the gap between germline ends came to 12 bases. CDR3 coding DNA: TGCAGCGCTCGTGGAGGAGCCTACGAGCAGTACTTC. Protein product: CSARGGAYEQYF.

The gene calls are TRBV11-1 and TRBJ1-2, with D tentatively TRBD1 (5 bases). Germline V CDR1 and CDR2: SGHAT, FQDESV (reference sequence). V dropped 5 bases and J dropped 4 bases, with 17 bases sitting between them. CDR3 length: 15 amino acids. CDR3 region: CASSPRAGPTYGYTF. Here the CDR3 DNA reads TGTGCCAGCAGCCCTCGTGCGGGGCCCACCTATGGCTACACCTTC. The complete variable domain, with remaining parts taken from reference TRBV11-1 and TRBJ1-2, reads EAEVAQSPRYKITEKSQAVAFWCDPISGHATLYWYRQILGQGPELLVQFQDESVVDDSQLPKDRFSAERLKGVDSTLKIQPAELGDSAMYLCASSPRAGPTYGYTFGSGTRLTVV.

The genes are TRBV4-1 and TRBJ2-1, with 9 bases aligning to TRBD1. The CDR3 has 17 amino acids. V lost 1 base to trimming and J lost 2 bases; unmatched junction nucleotides: 6. The germline CDR1 and CDR2 sequences are MGHRA and YSYEKL. The CDR3 nucleotides are TGCGCCAGCAGCCAAGTCCCGGGACAGGGCCCCTACAATGAGCAGTTCTTC. Translated: CASSQVPGQGPYNEQFF.

The J gene is TRBJ2-5, the V gene TRBV6-1, with D possibly TRBD1 on 5 matching bases. V lost 5 bases and J lost 5, with 15 bases in between. The germline gives CDR1 MNHNS, CDR2 SASEGT. The CDR3 is made up of 14 amino acids. The CDR3 coding sequence is TGTGCCAGCAGTTTGTCCAGGGCTGGGGAGACCCAGTACTTC. Its protein is CASSLSRAGETQYF.

This chain uses TRBV19 with TRBJ1-5; 7 nucleotides line up with TRBD1. The germline gives CDR1 LNHDA, CDR2 SQIVND (reference sequence). J was trimmed by 0 bases and V by 8 bases; bases with no gene match: 10. The CDR3 length is 16 residues. CDR3 DNA: TGTGCCAGTGGGAACCGGGACAGCCATAGCAATCAGCCCCAGCATTTT. Its translation is CASGNRDSHSNQPQHF. The complete variable domain, with remaining parts taken from reference TRBV19 and TRBJ1-5, reads DGGITQSPKYLFRKEGQNVTLSCEQNLNHDAMYWYRQDPGQGLRLIYYSQIVNDFQKGDIAEGYSVSREKKESFPLTVTSAQKNPTAFYLCASGNRDSHSNQPQHFGDGTRLSIL.

V usage is TRBV25-1 and J usage is TRBJ1-3, with 7 bases that match TRBD1. The junction had 5 bases not matched to a gene; V was cut back by 4 bases and J by 2 bases. This CDR3 spans 15 amino acids. Germline-derived CDR1 and CDR2 are MGHDK and SYGVNS. CDR3 loop: CASSGLGTAGNTIYF. The CDR3 region has the DNA TGTGCCAGCAGTGGCCTTGGGACAGCTGGAAACACCATATATTTT.

The V and J genes are TRBV9 and TRBJ2-6, with a possible D match to TRBD1 (6 bases). V was clipped by 0 bases and J by 2 bases, with 9 bases between them. The CDR3 spans 16 residues. The germline CDR1 and CDR2 sequences are SGDLS and YYNGEE. CDR3 protein: CASSVAGETGANVLTF. The CDR3 DNA is TGTGCCAGCAGCGTAGCAGGGGAGACTGGGGCCAACGTCCTGACTTTC.

This clone was counted only a few times. The chain has TRBV19 and TRBJ2-2; TRBD1 agrees at 8 bases. Germline lookup yields CDR1 LNHDA and CDR2 SQIVND (reference sequence). J was trimmed by 1 base and V by 5 bases; bases with no gene match: 3. The CDR3 runs 15 residues. CDR3 bases: TGTGCCAGTAGTTCACAGGGGGGGAACACCGGGGAGCTGTTTTTT. It codes for CASSSQGGNTGELFF. Complete variable domain (other parts from reference TRBV19 and TRBJ2-2): DGGITQSPKYLFRKEGQNVTLSCEQNLNHDAMYWYRQDPGQGLRLIYYSQIVNDFQKGDIAEGYSVSREKKESFPLTVTSAQKNPTAFYLCASSSQGGNTGELFFGEGSRLTVL.

The rearrangement links TRBV14 to TRBJ2-2; D may be TRBD2 (6 bases). V shed 0 bases and J shed 4 bases, with 12 bases lying between them. The CDR3 runs 16 residues. CDR1 SGHDN and CDR2 FVKESK come from the germline V gene. The CDR3 reads CASSQDYSGATGELFF. The CDR3 DNA is TGTGCCAGCAGCCAAGATTATAGCGGAGCCACCGGGGAGCTGTTTTTT.

This chain links TRBV7-2 with TRBJ1-1; 8 positions agree with TRBD1. Germline CDR1 is SGHTA and CDR2 is FQGNSA. Trimming at V came to 5 bases and at J to 4 bases, leaving 9 bases not matched to a gene. The CDR3 length is 15 residues. This CDR3 is CASSPVPGQVTEAFF. The CDR3 DNA reads as TGTGCCAGCAGCCCAGTCCCGGGACAGGTCACTGAAGCTTTCTTT.

This clone was found once. The J gene is TRBJ2-7, the V gene TRBV5-1, with 10 bases fitting TRBD1. This CDR3 spans 13 amino acids. With 7 bases clipped from V and 5 bases from J, the junction kept 6 bases outside the gene matches. Germline CDR1 and CDR2: SGHRS and YFSETQ. For the CDR3, the DNA is TGCGCCAGCGCCGGGACAGGGGTAAACGAGCAGTACTTC. Protein sequence: CASAGTGVNEQYF.

The gene calls are TRBV6-5 and TRBJ2-1, with D possibly being TRBD1 (6 bases). This CDR3 is built from 12 residues. V gave up 4 bases and J gave up 8 bases, with 9 bases separating them. Germline V CDR1 and CDR2: MNHEY, SVGAGI. For the CDR3, the DNA is TGTGCCAGCAGTTTACAGGGCGATGAGCAGTTCTTC. This encodes CASSLQGDEQFF.

This clone is a singleton in its sample. The V and J genes are TRBV6-5 and TRBJ2-5; possibly TRBD2 for D (6 bases). Trimming shortened V by 6 bases and J by 4 bases, and 12 bases separated the two germline ends. CDR3 length: 13 amino acids. The germline V gene has CDR1 MNHEY and CDR2 SVGAGI. CDR3: CASSRRRGETQYF. CDR3 DNA: TGTGCCAGCAGCCGACGGAGGGGAGAGACCCAGTACTTC.

The J gene is TRBJ2-3, the V gene TRBV9; TRBD2 matches 15 bases. V gave up 3 bases and J gave up 6 bases; unmatched junction bases: 5. The CDR3 spans 16 residues. Germline V gene lookup returns CDR1 SGDLS and CDR2 YYNGEE. The CDR3 coding sequence is TGTGCCAGCAGCGCGGGACTAGCGGGGGGTAGCGATACGCAGTATTTT. This sequence encodes CASSAGLAGGSDTQYF.

The CDR3 spells CASSLLDSNYGYTF. The CDR3 DNA is TGTGCCAGCAGCTTATTAGACAGTAACTATGGCTACACCTTC. This rearrangement joins TRBV7-9 to TRBJ1-2, with D perhaps TRBD1 (5 bases). Germline lookup yields CDR1 SEHNR and CDR2 FQNEAQ (reference sequence). This CDR3 has 14 amino acids. The V end lost 2 bases, the J end lost 1 base, and 8 bases lay between the germline ends.

The chain joins TRBV6-1 to TRBJ2-1, with 10 bases lining up with TRBD2. The CDR3 runs 14 residues. The trim removed 5 bases at V and 6 bases at J, leaving 4 bases unmatched. Per the germline V gene, CDR1 is MNHNS and CDR2 is SASEGT. The CDR3 here is CASSLAGGPNEQFF. CDR3 bases: TGTGCCAGCAGTTTAGCGGGGGGCCCCAATGAGCAGTTCTTC.

The chain combines TRBV4-3 with TRBJ2-1; TRBD2 aligns across 12 bases. From germline, CDR1 is LGHNA and CDR2 YSLEER. The CDR3 length is 15 residues. The junction had 7 bases not matched to a gene; V was cut back by 4 bases and J by 9 bases. Here the CDR3 reads CASSPLTSGGPEQFF. As DNA, the CDR3 is TGCGCCAGCAGCCCCTTGACTAGCGGGGGCCCTGAGCAGTTCTTC.

The chain carries TRBV6-4 and TRBJ1-3; 9 bases agree with TRBD1. Germline CDR1 and CDR2: MRHNA and SNTAGT. This CDR3 has 17 residues. The trim removed 1 base at V and 4 bases at J, leaving 8 bases unmatched. The CDR3 nucleotides read TGTGCCAGCAGTGACTACAGGGGGCAAGTGGGCGGAAACACCATATATTTT. Its translation is CASSDYRGQVGGNTIYF.

The rearrangement links TRBV27 to TRBJ2-5; TRBD1 might be the D (6 bases). The J call may not be correct, given that the DNA end is closer to TRBJ2-7. This CDR3 is 15 amino acids long. CDR1 and CDR2 (germline): MNHEY, SMNVEV (reference sequence). CDR3 bases: TGTGCCAGCAGCCTTAGGGGGAGACTCGCCTACGAGCAGTACTTC. Translating it yields CASSLRGRLAYEQYF.

V is TRBV6-5 and J is TRBJ2-7; perhaps TRBD1 as D (6 bases). Germline V gives CDR1 MNHEY, CDR2 SVGAGI. This CDR3 is built from 13 residues. Trimming cost V 4 bases and J 7 bases, with 14 bases left between them. The CDR3 region is CASSSGQAREQYF. DNA for the CDR3: TGTGCCAGCAGTTCGGGACAAGCAAGGGAGCAGTACTTC.